Shown below are 26 T cell receptor beta chains from a single sample sequenced in a study of CD8+CD57+ T cells in acquired aplastic anemia. TCR beta VDJ and CDR3 were profiled, and genomic DNA was the template. TCRdb ran MiXCR on the reads and lists one entry per CDR3 protein. The repertoire includes under 350,000 distinct CDR3 sequences, 45% to 65% of them detected once, and approximately 1.2% sits in the top ten. Those patients picked for sequencing had displayed CD8+CD57+ cell expansion on flow cytometry. Material: sorted CD4+, CD8+, or CD8+CD57+ T cells (not recorded which) from PBMCs. These receptors all stem from a human donor with aplastic anemia.

The V gene is TRBV2, the J gene TRBJ2-6, with 9 bases lining up with TRBD1. J was trimmed by 3 bases and V by 5 bases; bases with no gene match: 8. Germline V gene sequence: CDR1 SNHLY, CDR2 FYNNEI. This CDR3 is 17 amino acids long. Written as DNA, the CDR3 is TGTGCCAGCAGTCCGGACAGGGGTGGGGATGGGGCCAACGTCCTGACTTTC. Amino acids: CASSPDRGGDGANVLTF.

The CDR3 bases are TGCAGCAAGGGACAGGGGGACACAGATACGCAGTATTTT. Encoded protein: CSKGQGDTDTQYF. The rearrangement joins TRBV29-1 to TRBJ2-3; the match to TRBD1 covers 11 bases. Germline V gene data show CDR1 as SQVTM and CDR2 as ANQGSEA. The V gene end was trimmed by 8 bases and the J gene end by 2 bases; junction bases not matched to a gene: 3. This CDR3 has 13 amino acids.

The chain has TRBV24-1 and TRBJ1-3; D possibly corresponds to TRBD1 (5 bases). Germline V CDR1 and CDR2: KGHDR, SFDVKD. This CDR3 comprises 14 residues. V was pared by 6 bases and J by 0 bases, with 8 bases between. The chain's CDR3 is CATSPGGSGNTIYF. The DNA for the CDR3 is TGTGCCACCAGTCCGGGGGGCTCTGGAAACACCATATATTTT.

The genes are TRBV19 and TRBJ2-2; 14 bases are a match to TRBD2. This CDR3 spans 17 amino acids. V lost 6 bases to trimming and J lost 3 bases; unmatched junction nucleotides: 6. Germline lookup yields CDR1 LNHDA and CDR2 SQIVND (reference sequence). CDR3 bases: TGTGCCAGTAGCCATCCGGGACTAGCGGGAGACACCGGGGAGCTGTTTTTT. Protein sequence: CASSHPGLAGDTGELFF.

The gene calls are TRBV7-3 and TRBJ1-6; the match to TRBD1 covers 9 bases. The CDR3 is 15 amino acids. The germline CDR1 and CDR2 sequences are SGHTA and FQGTGA. V lost 5 bases and J lost 8; bases outside the gene matches: 7. Here the CDR3 DNA reads TGTGCCAGCAGCGCGGGACAGGGTCTACATTCACCCCTCCACTTT. This encodes CASSAGQGLHSPLHF.

The J gene is TRBJ1-2, the V gene TRBV7-9; no firm D call. Trimming left V 8 bases short and J 5 bases short, with 12 bases between. The germline gives CDR1 SEHNR, CDR2 FQNEAQ (reference sequence). This CDR3 spans 12 amino acids. The CDR3 spells CASRRPPYGYTF. In DNA, the CDR3 is TGTGCCAGCCGCAGACCCCCGTATGGCTACACCTTC.

This chain connects TRBV18 to TRBJ2-5; 10 nucleotides line up with TRBD1. The V gene's germline CDR1 is KGHSH and CDR2 LQKENI. This CDR3 contains 13 residues. Trimming took 5 bases from V and 5 from J; bases not matched to a gene: 2. The CDR3 bases are TGTGCCAGCTCAAAGGGACAGGGGGAGACCCAGTACTTC. Encoded protein: CASSKGQGETQYF.

The rearrangement joins TRBV7-9 to TRBJ2-5; either TRBD1 or TRBD2 may fit D (6 bases each). The V end was cut by 3 bases, the J end by 0 bases, with 14 bases between. The CDR3 extends over 16 amino acids. CDR1 and CDR2 from the germline V gene are SEHNR and FQNEAQ (reference sequence). CDR3 DNA: TGTGCCAGCAGCTTCCCGCTGGGGGGCAACCAAGAGACCCAGTACTTC. As protein: CASSFPLGGNQETQYF. Variable domain in full (rest from reference TRBV7-9 and TRBJ2-5): DTGVSQNPRHKITKRGQNVTFRCDPISEHNRLYWYRQTLGQGPEFLTYFQNEAQLEKSRLLSDRFSAERPKGSFSTLEIQRTEQGDSAMYLCASSFPLGGNQETQYFGPGTRLLVL.

This rearrangement joins TRBV9 to TRBJ2-1; D is uncertain. Germline lookup yields CDR1 SGDLS and CDR2 YYNGEE. The V end was cut by 0 bases, the J end by 8 bases, with 6 bases between. The CDR3 contains 12 residues. DNA for the CDR3: TGTGCCAGCAGCGTAGGATGGGATGAGCAGTTCTTC. Translating gives CASSVGWDEQFF. The variable domain in full, with the rest retrieved from reference TRBV9 and TRBJ2-1, is DSGVTQTPKHLITATGQRVTLRCSPRSGDLSVYWYQQSLDQGLQFLIQYYNGEERAKGNILERFSAQQFPDLHSELNLSSLELGDSALYFCASSVGWDEQFFGPGTRLTVL.

The CDR3 sequence: CSALEQGYEQYF. The CDR3 coding sequence is TGCAGTGCTTTAGAACAGGGCTACGAGCAGTACTTC. This rearrangement joins TRBV20-1 to TRBJ2-7, with a possible D match to TRBD1 (6 bases). V was cut by 5 bases and J by 3 bases, with 11 bases left in between. CDR3 size: 12 residues. CDR1 is DFQATT and CDR2 is SNEGSKA in the germline V gene (reference sequence).

In this sample, this clonotype turned up a few times. The CDR3 DNA follows: TGTGCCATCAGAGACAGGGTTTTGAACACTGAAGCTTTCTTT. Its translation is CAIRDRVLNTEAFF. V usage is TRBV10-3 and J usage is TRBJ1-1, with TRBD1 matching 7 bases. CDR1 and CDR2 (germline): ENHRY, SYGVKD. With V trimmed by 6 bases and J by 0 bases, 4 bases remained unmatched. The CDR3 runs to 14 residues.

This chain joins TRBV7-9 and TRBJ2-7, with 8 bases identical to TRBD2. Germline CDR1 and CDR2: SEHNR and FQNEAQ (reference sequence). J gave up 3 bases and V 0 bases, and 7 bases lay outside the gene matches. The CDR3 consists of 16 residues. CDR3 sequence reads: CASSLALLAGNYEQYF. CDR3 coding DNA: TGTGCCAGCAGCTTAGCGCTGTTAGCGGGGAACTACGAGCAGTACTTC.

This clonotype was counted ten times or more. The V gene is TRBV13, the J gene TRBJ2-4; unclear D gene. With 2 bases removed from V and 7 bases from J, the gap between germline ends came to 3 bases. Germline V gives CDR1 PRHDT, CDR2 FYEKMQ (reference sequence). CDR3 length: 11 residues. In DNA, the CDR3 is TGTGCCAGCAGCTTATACAACATTCAGTACTTC. Translated, it gives CASSLYNIQYF. Together with reference TRBV13 and TRBJ2-4, the CDR3 gives the full variable domain: AAGVIQSPRHLIKEKRETATLKCYPIPRHDTVYWYQQGPGQDPQFLISFYEKMQSDKGSIPDRFSAQQFSDYHSELNMSSLELGDSALYFCASSLYNIQYFGAGTRLSVL.

The CDR3 reads CASRPGQGRYQPQHF. CDR3 nucleotides: TGTGCCAGCAGGCCTGGACAGGGGAGGTATCAGCCCCAGCATTTT. V and J are TRBV2 and TRBJ1-5, with 9 bases lining up with TRBD1. V shed 6 bases and J 5 bases; nucleotides not matched to a gene: 8. Germline loops: CDR1 SNHLY, CDR2 FYNNEI. This CDR3 is built from 15 residues.

The chain couples TRBV24-1 to TRBJ2-7, with 9 nucleotides matching TRBD1. CDR1 is KGHDR, CDR2 SFDVKD, per germline. This CDR3 region has 15 residues. The junction had 3 bases not matched to a gene; V was cut back by 3 bases and J by 1 base. DNA of the CDR3: TGTGCCACCAGTGATCCCGACAGGGGGTCCTACGAGCAGTACTTC. Translation gives CATSDPDRGSYEQYF.

The chain employs TRBV12-3 or TRBV12-4 and TRBJ2-7; D is ambiguous. V shed 3 bases and J shed 5 bases, with 11 bases lying between them. The CDR3 is 13 residues long. The CDR3 coding sequence is TGTGCCAGCAGTTTGGTGGGTTTGAACGAGCAGTACTTC. Translation: CASSLVGLNEQYF.

CDR3 protein: CSAREVGGNNEQFF. CDR3 nucleotides: TGCAGTGCTAGAGAGGTGGGAGGGAACAATGAGCAGTTCTTC. The chain joins TRBV20-1 to TRBJ2-7; 7 bases match TRBD2. The J call could be wrong; TRBJ2-1 is a better fit for the DNA end. CDR1 and CDR2 from the germline V gene are DFQATT and SNEGSKA (reference sequence). This CDR3 is 14 amino acids long.

Points on this clonotype: The junction departs from germline at one end; a sequencing error may be responsible. In nucleotides, the CDR3 is TGTGCCAGCAGCTTAGAGGGGCGGGAGCAGCTCTTC. Protein product: CASSLEGREQLF. The rearrangement joins TRBV11-3 to TRBJ2-1; 7 positions match TRBD2. Per the germline V gene, CDR1 is SGHNT and CDR2 is YENEEA. The CDR3 covers 12 residues.

The chain links TRBV6-5 to TRBJ1-6, with D uncertain. Looked up from germline, CDR1 is MNHEY and CDR2 is SVGAGI. The CDR3 runs to 13 residues. The V and J ends lost 5 bases and 9 bases respectively, with 11 bases between them. Written as DNA, the CDR3 is TGTGCCAGCAGTAGACAACTCGGTTCACCCCTCCACTTT. This gives the protein CASSRQLGSPLHF.

In this sample, this clonotype turned up many times. The chain combines TRBV2 with TRBJ2-5; D unclear. CDR3 length: 12 residues. Germline V gene sequence: CDR1 SNHLY, CDR2 FYNNEI. The V gene lost 6 bases and the J gene lost 4 bases, with 9 bases spanning the gap. CDR3 sequence reads: CASSGQGETQYF. Here the CDR3 DNA reads TGTGCCAGCAGCGGGCAAGGAGAGACCCAGTACTTC. Using reference TRBV2 and TRBJ2-5 for the parts outside the CDR3, the full variable domain is EPEVTQTPSHQVTQMGQEVILRCVPISNHLYFYWYRQILGQKVEFLVSFYNNEISEKSEIFDDQFSVERPDGSNFTLKIRSTKLEDSAMYFCASSGQGETQYFGPGTRLLVL.

The rearrangement joins TRBV2 to TRBJ2-2, with D maybe TRBD1 (5 bases). Trimming stripped 1 base from V and 0 bases from J, with 6 bases between. The CDR3 covers 15 residues. Germline V gene data show CDR1 as SNHLY and CDR2 as FYNNEI. The CDR3: CASSEVRANTGELFF. The CDR3 DNA reads TGTGCCAGCAGTGAAGTCAGGGCGAACACCGGGGAGCTGTTTTTT.

The chain links TRBV2 to TRBJ1-2; D call uncertain. The length of the CDR3 is 10 residues. V was pared by 6 bases and J by 8 bases, with 7 bases between. Germline lookup yields CDR1 SNHLY and CDR2 FYNNEI. Written as DNA, the CDR3 is TGTGCCAGCAGGGACGGGGGCTACACCTTC. Translated, it gives CASRDGGYTF. Supplemented by reference TRBV2 and TRBJ1-2, the full variable domain reads EPEVTQTPSHQVTQMGQEVILRCVPISNHLYFYWYRQILGQKVEFLVSFYNNEISEKSEIFDDQFSVERPDGSNFTLKIRSTKLEDSAMYFCASRDGGYTFGSGTRLTVV.

This clonotype was seen many times. The V and J genes are TRBV4-1 and TRBJ2-2; D is possibly TRBD1 (6 bases). The length of the CDR3 is 14 residues. Germline CDR1 MGHRA, CDR2 YSYEKL. Trimming left V 0 bases short and J 6 bases short, with 8 bases between. The CDR3 region has the DNA TGCGCCAGCAGCCAAGAACAGGGACCCGGGGAGCTGTTTTTT. Amino acids: CASSQEQGPGELFF.

This clonotype has at least ten counts. V usage is TRBV19 and J usage is TRBJ1-1, with D perhaps TRBD1 (5 bases). The CDR3 runs 13 residues. Germline values: CDR1 LNHDA, CDR2 SQIVND (reference sequence). V shed 3 bases and J shed 1 base, with 6 bases lying between them. CDR3 in DNA: TGTGCCAGTAGTATGAGGGGGAACACTGAAGCTTTCTTT. Residues: CASSMRGNTEAFF.

This chain's CDR3 is CSVAWQGQGANYGYTF. Written as DNA, the CDR3 is TGCAGCGTTGCCTGGCAAGGACAGGGGGCTAACTATGGCTACACCTTC. The chain couples TRBV29-1 to TRBJ1-2; 10 bases match TRBD1. The junction had 8 bases not matched to a gene; V was cut back by 4 bases and J by 0 bases. This CDR3 has 16 residues. CDR1 and CDR2 (germline): SQVTM, ANQGSEA. The full variable domain, completed using reference TRBV29-1 and TRBJ1-2, is SAVISQKPSRDICQRGTSLTIQCQVDSQVTMMFWYRQQPGQSLTLIATANQGSEATYESGFVIDKFPISRPNLTFSTLTVSNMSPEDSSIYLCSVAWQGQGANYGYTFGSGTRLTVV.

This clonotype showed up many times. The gene calls are TRBV5-1 and TRBJ2-5; no definite D call. CDR3 length: 15 residues. Germline CDR1 reads SGHRS; CDR2 reads YFSETQ. V was shortened by 0 bases and J by 9 bases, with 18 bases between the two germline ends. In DNA form, the CDR3 reads TGCGCCAGCAGCTTGGAGTCCGGCCGCGATGTGGCCCAGTACTTC. It specifies CASSLESGRDVAQYF. Looking up the rest from reference TRBV5-1 and TRBJ2-5 gives the full variable domain: KAGVTQTPRYLIKTRGQQVTLSCSPISGHRSVSWYQQTPGQGLQFLFEYFSETQRNKGNFPGRFSGRQFSNSRSEMNVSTLELGDSALYLCASSLESGRDVAQYFGPGTRLLVL.